The T cell receptor (beta chain) under discussion was sequenced for a study of CD8 T cells in Susac syndrome. Study outcomes and limitations: In its TCR sequencing and HLA analysis, the study acknowledged that the number of individuals was relatively small.

From blood CD8+ and CD4+ T cells, TCR beta sequences were generated. The multiple sclerosis controls comprised treatment-naive patients whose relapsing-remitting disease was stable or active. Random-hexamer reverse transcription was applied to roughly 0.5 to 1 ug RNA. Amplification of TCR beta CDR3 used immunoSEQ multiplex PCR across 54 Vbeta and 13 Jbeta. A single record per CDR3 protein comes from TCRdb applying MiXCR to the immunoSEQ multiplex PCR reads. The sample carries 250,000 to 300,000 distinct CDR3 sequences, more than 75% recorded once. Comments on this clonotype: Its antigen is undetermined.

Sample: CD8+ T cells from PBMCs. The origin of this receptor is a human donor with multiple sclerosis.

In nucleotides, the CDR3 is TGTGCCATCAGTGAGTTCAGCGGGACCGGACAGGGCGCTAATCAGCCCCAGCATTTT. Translation gives CAISEFSGTGQGANQPQHF. The V gene is TRBV10-3, the J gene TRBJ1-5; 8 bases are shared with TRBD1. The CDR3 loop spans 19 amino acids. With V trimmed by 1 base and J by 4 bases, 15 bases remained unmatched. Germline CDR1 ENHRY, CDR2 SYGVKD.